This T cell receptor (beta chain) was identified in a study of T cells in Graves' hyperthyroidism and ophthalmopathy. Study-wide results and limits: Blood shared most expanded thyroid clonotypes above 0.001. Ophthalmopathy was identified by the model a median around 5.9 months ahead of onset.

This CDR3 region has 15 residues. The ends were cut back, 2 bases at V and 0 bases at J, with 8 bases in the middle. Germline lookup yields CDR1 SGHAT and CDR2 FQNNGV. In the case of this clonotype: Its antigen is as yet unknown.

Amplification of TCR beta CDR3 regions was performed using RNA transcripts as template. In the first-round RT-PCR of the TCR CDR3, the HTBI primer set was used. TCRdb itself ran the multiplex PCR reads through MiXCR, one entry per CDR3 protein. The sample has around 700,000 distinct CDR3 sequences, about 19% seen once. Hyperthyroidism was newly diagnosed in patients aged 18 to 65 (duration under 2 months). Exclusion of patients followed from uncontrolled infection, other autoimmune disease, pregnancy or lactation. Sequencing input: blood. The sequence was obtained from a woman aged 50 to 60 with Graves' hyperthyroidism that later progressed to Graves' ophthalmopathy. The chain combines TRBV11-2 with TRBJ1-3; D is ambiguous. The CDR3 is CASSLRANSGNTIYF. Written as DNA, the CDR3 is TGTGCCAGCAGCTTAAGGGCGAACTCTGGAAACACCATATATTTT.